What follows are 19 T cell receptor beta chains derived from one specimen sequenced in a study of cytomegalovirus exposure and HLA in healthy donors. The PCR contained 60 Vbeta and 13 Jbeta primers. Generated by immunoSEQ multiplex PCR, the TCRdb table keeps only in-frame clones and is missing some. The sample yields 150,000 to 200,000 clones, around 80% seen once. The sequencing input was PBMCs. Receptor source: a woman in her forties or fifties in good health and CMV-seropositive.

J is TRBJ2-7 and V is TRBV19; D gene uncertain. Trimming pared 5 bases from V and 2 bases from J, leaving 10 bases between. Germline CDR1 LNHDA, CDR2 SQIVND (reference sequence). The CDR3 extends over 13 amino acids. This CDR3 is CASSPGRTYEQYF. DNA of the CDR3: TGTGCCAGTAGTCCCGGCAGGACCTACGAGCAGTACTTC.

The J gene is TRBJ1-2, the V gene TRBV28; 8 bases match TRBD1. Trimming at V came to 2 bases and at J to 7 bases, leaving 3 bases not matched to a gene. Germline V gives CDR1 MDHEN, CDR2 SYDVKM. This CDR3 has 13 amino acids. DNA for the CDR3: TGTGCCAGCAGTTTAGGACAGGGTCCTGGCTACACCTTC. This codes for CASSLGQGPGYTF.

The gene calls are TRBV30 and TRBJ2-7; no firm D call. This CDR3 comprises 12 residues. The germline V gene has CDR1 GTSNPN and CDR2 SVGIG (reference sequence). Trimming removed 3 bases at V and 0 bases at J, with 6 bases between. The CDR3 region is CAWSRSSYEQYF. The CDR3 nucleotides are TGTGCCTGGAGCCGGAGCTCCTACGAGCAGTACTTC.

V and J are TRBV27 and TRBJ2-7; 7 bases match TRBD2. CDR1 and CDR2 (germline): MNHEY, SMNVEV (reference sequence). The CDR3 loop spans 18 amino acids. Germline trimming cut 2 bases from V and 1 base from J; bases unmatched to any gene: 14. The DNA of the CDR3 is TGTGCCAGCAGTTTAAGGTTCGGACTAGGTATCCCTTCCTACGAGCAGTACTTC. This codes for CASSLRFGLGIPSYEQYF.

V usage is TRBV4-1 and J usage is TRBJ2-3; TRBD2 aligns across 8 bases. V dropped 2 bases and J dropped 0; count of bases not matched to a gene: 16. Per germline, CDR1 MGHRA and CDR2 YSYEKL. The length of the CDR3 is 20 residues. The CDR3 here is CASSQKPLAGGPSSTDTQYF. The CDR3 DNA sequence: TGCGCCAGCAGCCAAAAACCCCTGGCGGGAGGCCCCTCTAGCACAGATACGCAGTATTTT.

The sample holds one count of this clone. The CDR3 DNA sequence: TGTGCTAGTGGTTTGGCAAGGACAGGGCCAACCGGGGAGCTGTTTTTT. Its translation: CASGLARTGPTGELFF. The rearrangement links TRBV12-5 to TRBJ2-2; 8 nucleotides match TRBD1. The V gene's germline CDR1 is LGHNT and CDR2 FRNRAP. The CDR3 spans 16 residues. J gave up 5 bases and V 1 base, and 6 bases lay outside the gene matches.

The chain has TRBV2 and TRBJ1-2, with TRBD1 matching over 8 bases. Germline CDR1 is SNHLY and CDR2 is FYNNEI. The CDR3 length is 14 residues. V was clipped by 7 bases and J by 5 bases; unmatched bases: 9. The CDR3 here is CASNLDRGRYGYTF. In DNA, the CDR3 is TGTGCCAGCAACCTAGACAGGGGAAGGTATGGCTACACCTTC.

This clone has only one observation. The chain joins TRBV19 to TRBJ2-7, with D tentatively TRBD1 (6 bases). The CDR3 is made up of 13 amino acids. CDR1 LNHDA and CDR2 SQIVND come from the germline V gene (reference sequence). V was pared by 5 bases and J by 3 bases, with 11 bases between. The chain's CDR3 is CASSLQGHYEQYF. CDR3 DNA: TGTGCCAGTAGTCTTCAGGGGCACTACGAGCAGTACTTC.

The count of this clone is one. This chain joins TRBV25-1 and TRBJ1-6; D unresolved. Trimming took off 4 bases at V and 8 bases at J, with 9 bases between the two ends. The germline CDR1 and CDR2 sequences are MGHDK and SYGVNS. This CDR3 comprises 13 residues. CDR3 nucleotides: TGTGCCAGCAGTGCCCGGCGGGATTCACCCCTCCACTTT. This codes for CASSARRDSPLHF. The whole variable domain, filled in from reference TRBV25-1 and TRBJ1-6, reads EADIYQTPRYLVIGTGKKITLECSQTMGHDKMYWYQQDPGMELHLIHYSYGVNSTEKGDLSSESTVSRIRTEHFPLTLESARPSHTSQYLCASSARRDSPLHFGNGTRLTVT.

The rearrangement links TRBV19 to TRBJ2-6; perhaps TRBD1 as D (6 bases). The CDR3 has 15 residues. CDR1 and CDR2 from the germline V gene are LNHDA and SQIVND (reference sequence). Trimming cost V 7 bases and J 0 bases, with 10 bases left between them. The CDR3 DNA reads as TGTGCCAGTAAACTGGACAGCTCTGGGGCCAACGTCCTGACTTTC. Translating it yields CASKLDSSGANVLTF.

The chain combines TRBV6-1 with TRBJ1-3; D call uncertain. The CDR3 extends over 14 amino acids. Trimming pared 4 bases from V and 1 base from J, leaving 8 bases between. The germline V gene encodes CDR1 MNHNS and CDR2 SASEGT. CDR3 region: CASSGQASGNTIYF. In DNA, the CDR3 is TGTGCCAGCAGTGGGCAGGCTTCTGGAAACACCATATATTTT.

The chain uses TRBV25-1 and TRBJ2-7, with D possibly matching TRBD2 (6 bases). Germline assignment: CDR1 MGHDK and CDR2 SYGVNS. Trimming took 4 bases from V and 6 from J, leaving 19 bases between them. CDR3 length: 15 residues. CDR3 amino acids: CASSASSSPLAEQYF. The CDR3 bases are TGTGCCAGCAGTGCGTCTTCTTCCCCACTAGCCGAGCAGTACTTC.

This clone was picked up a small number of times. CDR3 amino acids: CARGAKQGGPHEQYF. For the CDR3, the DNA is TGTGCCAGGGGGGCTAAGCAGGGGGGCCCCCACGAGCAGTACTTC. The J gene is TRBJ2-7, the V gene TRBV2, with a tentative D call TRBD1 (7 bases). This CDR3 has 15 residues. Germline lookup yields CDR1 SNHLY and CDR2 FYNNEI. Trimming left V 9 bases short and J 5 bases short, with 23 bases between. Using reference TRBV2 and TRBJ2-7 for the parts outside the CDR3, the full variable domain is EPEVTQTPSHQVTQMGQEVILRCVPISNHLYFYWYRQILGQKVEFLVSFYNNEISEKSEIFDDQFSVERPDGSNFTLKIRSTKLEDSAMYFCARGAKQGGPHEQYFGPGTRLTVT.

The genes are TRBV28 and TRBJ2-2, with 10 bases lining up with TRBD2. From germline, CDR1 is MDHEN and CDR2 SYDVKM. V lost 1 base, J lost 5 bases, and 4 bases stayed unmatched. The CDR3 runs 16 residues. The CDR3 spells CASSLFSGRSTGELFF. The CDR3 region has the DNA TGTGCCAGCAGTTTATTTAGCGGGAGGAGTACCGGGGAGCTGTTTTTT.

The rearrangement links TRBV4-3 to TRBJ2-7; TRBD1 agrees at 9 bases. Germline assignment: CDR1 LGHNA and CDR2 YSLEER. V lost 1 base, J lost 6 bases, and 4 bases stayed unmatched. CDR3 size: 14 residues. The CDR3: CASSQGGTGSEQYF. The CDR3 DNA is TGCGCCAGCAGCCAAGGAGGGACAGGGTCCGAGCAGTACTTC.

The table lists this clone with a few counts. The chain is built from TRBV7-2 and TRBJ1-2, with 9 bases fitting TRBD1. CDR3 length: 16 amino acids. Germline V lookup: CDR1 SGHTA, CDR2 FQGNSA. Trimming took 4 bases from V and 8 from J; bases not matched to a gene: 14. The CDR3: CASSYLYGQGSEGYTF. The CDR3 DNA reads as TGTGCCAGCAGCTACTTATACGGACAGGGGAGTGAAGGCTACACCTTC.

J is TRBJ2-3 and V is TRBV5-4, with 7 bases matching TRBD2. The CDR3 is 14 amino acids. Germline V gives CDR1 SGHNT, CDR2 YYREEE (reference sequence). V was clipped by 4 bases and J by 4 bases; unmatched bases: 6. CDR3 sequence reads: CASSLARGADTQYF. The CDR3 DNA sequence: TGTGCCAGCAGCCTCGCCCGGGGGGCAGATACGCAGTATTTT.

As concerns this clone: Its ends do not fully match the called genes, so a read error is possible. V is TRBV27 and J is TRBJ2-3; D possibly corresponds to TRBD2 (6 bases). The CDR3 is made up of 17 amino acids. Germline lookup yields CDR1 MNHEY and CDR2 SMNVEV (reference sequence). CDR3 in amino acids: CASTLTTRERNTDTQYF. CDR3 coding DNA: TGTGCCAGCACTTTAACTACCCGGGAGAGGAACACAGATACGCAGTATTTT.

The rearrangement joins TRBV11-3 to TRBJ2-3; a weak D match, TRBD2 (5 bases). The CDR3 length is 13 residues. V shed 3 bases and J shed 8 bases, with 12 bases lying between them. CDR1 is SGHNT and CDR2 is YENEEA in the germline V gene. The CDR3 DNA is TGTGCCAGCAGCTTGGGCACTAGAGGTACGCAGTATTTT. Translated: CASSLGTRGTQYF.